These 13 T cell receptor beta chains originate from one sample sequenced in a study of blood T cell repertoires in COVID-19 (dated by TCRdb to the early 2020s). Libraries came from the immunoSEQ multiplex PCR assay. TCRdb obtained this table from immuneACCESS and retained in-frame rearrangements with V and J assigned. These tables miss some clones; where compared with another copy, unresolved V genes account for less than half of the shortfall, and the remainder is unexplained. This sample comprises about 130,000 clones, approximately 85% of them detected only once. The ten largest account for approximately 30% of the sample. The sample consisted of peripheral blood. The receptors were gathered from a woman aged 80 or older with acute or convalescent COVID-19.

V and J are TRBV5-1 and TRBJ1-3, with D unresolved. Trimming removed 0 bases from V and 0 bases from J, with 13 bases in between. Per the germline V gene, CDR1 is SGHRS and CDR2 is YFSETQ. The CDR3 totals 17 residues. The CDR3 region is CASSLALDSGSGNTIYF. The CDR3 nucleotides are TGCGCCAGCAGCTTGGCCCTGGACTCAGGCTCTGGAAACACCATATATTTT.

This chain links TRBV27 with TRBJ1-2; D is unresolved. Germline V lookup: CDR1 MNHEY, CDR2 SMNVEV (reference sequence). The ends were cut back, 5 bases at V and 1 base at J, with 8 bases in the middle. This CDR3 region has 13 residues. Written as DNA, the CDR3 is TGTGCCAGCAGTCCTACCCTTAACTATGGCTACACCTTC. Encoded protein: CASSPTLNYGYTF.

The chain links TRBV11-2 to TRBJ1-2; 9 positions agree with TRBD1. The CDR3 extends over 14 amino acids. V lost 6 bases to trimming and J lost 7 bases; unmatched junction nucleotides: 9. In germline, CDR1 is SGHAT, CDR2 FQNNGV. The DNA of the CDR3 is TGTGCCAGCAGAGCGAACAGGGGGCGCCGTGGCTACACCTTC. It translates to CASRANRGRRGYTF.

As regards this clone: The same CDR3 arises from other DNA sequences in this sample as well. The V and J genes are TRBV27 and TRBJ1-5; weak D call: TRBD1 (6 bases). The germline CDR1 and CDR2 sequences are MNHEY and SMNVEV (reference sequence). The CDR3 loop spans 13 amino acids. V was clipped by 6 bases and J by 4 bases, with 10 bases between them. In DNA, the CDR3 is TGTGCCAGCAGCTGGGGGCGGAATCAGCCCCAGCATTTT. Translated, it gives CASSWGRNQPQHF.

This chain links TRBV3-1 (or the pseudogene TRBV3-2) with TRBJ2-2, with a weak D call TRBD1 (6 bases). With 4 bases removed from V and 6 bases from J, the gap between germline ends came to 15 bases. In germline, CDR1 is LGHDT, CDR2 YNNKEL (reference sequence). The CDR3 runs 15 residues. CDR3 protein: CASSRPTGRPGELFF. The CDR3 DNA follows: TGTGCCAGCAGCCGCCCGACAGGCCGACCCGGGGAGCTGTTTTTT.

The chain links TRBV18 to TRBJ1-1; no clear D gene. The CDR3 runs to 14 residues. The ends were cut back, 4 bases at V and 4 bases at J, with 13 bases in the middle. In germline, CDR1 is KGHSH, CDR2 LQKENI. DNA of the CDR3: TGTGCCAGCTCACTTATTGACACCGGCACTGAAGCTTTCTTT. This translates into CASSLIDTGTEAFF.

This chain uses TRBV29-1 with TRBJ2-7; 11 bases fit TRBD2. CDR3 length: 15 residues. The ends lost 6 bases at V and 2 bases at J; junction bases unmatched: 9. Germline V lookup: CDR1 SQVTM, CDR2 ANQGSEA. The CDR3 nucleotides are TGCAGCGTGGCTGGACTAGCGGGTCATACCTACGAGCAGTACTTC. This translates into CSVAGLAGHTYEQYF.

The chain combines TRBV10-3 with TRBJ1-2; D gene ambiguous. Per the germline V gene, CDR1 is ENHRY and CDR2 is SYGVKD. V was cut by 0 bases and J by 1 base, with 12 bases left in between. The CDR3 extends over 16 amino acids. DNA of the CDR3: TGTGCCATCAGTGAGTCGGGTACCCCAGGTAACTATGGCTACACCTTC. This encodes CAISESGTPGNYGYTF.

This sequence joins TRBV4-1 and TRBJ1-6; 8 nucleotides match TRBD1. Germline lookup yields CDR1 MGHRA and CDR2 YSYEKL. The CDR3 is made up of 13 amino acids. V lost 4 bases to trimming and J lost 10 bases; unmatched junction nucleotides: 3. CDR3 nucleotide sequence: TGCGCCAGCAGCCCGACAGGGGAATCACCCCTCCACTTT. Its protein is CASSPTGESPLHF.

This clone was found once. The chain carries TRBV4-3 and TRBJ1-2; the D gene is possibly TRBD1 (6 bases). Germline V gene data show CDR1 as LGHNA and CDR2 as YSLEER. The CDR3 has 14 amino acids. Between the trimmed V and J ends, which lost 3 bases and 9 bases, there was a span of 17 bases. DNA of the CDR3: TGCGCCAGCAGCCACGTTACACAGGGTGGTAGCTACACCTTC. This codes for CASSHVTQGGSYTF.

The V and J genes are TRBV20-1 and TRBJ1-2; D uncertain. Germline V CDR1 and CDR2: DFQATT, SNEGSKA (reference sequence). V was trimmed by 2 bases and J by 2 bases, leaving 3 bases between them. The CDR3 is made up of 11 amino acids. CDR3 in amino acids: CSARQNYGYTF. The CDR3 bases are TGCAGTGCTAGACAGAACTATGGCTACACCTTC.

Comment on this clone: The junction differs from germline at one of its ends, possibly a read error. The J gene is TRBJ1-1, the V gene TRBV18; D gene uncertain. Germline CDR1 and CDR2: KGHSH and LQKENI. This CDR3 spans 13 amino acids. The CDR3 DNA reads as TGTGCCAGCTCCCCACGATTAGCCACTGAAGCTTTCTTT. Residues: CASSPRLATEAFF.

This clone was recorded only once. V is TRBV11-2 and J is TRBJ2-1; 8 bases match TRBD2. Looked up from germline, CDR1 is SGHAT and CDR2 is FQNNGV. V lost 1 base to trimming and J lost 7 bases; unmatched junction nucleotides: 12. This CDR3 spans 17 amino acids. In DNA form, the CDR3 reads TGTGCCAGCAGCTTAGGGGGAGCGGGGGCTACAGGAAATGAGCAGTTCTTC. This translates into CASSLGGAGATGNEQFF. Filled out from reference TRBV11-2 and TRBJ2-1, the complete variable domain reads EAGVAQSPRYKIIEKRQSVAFWCNPISGHATLYWYQQILGQGPKLLIQFQNNGVVDDSQLPKDRFSAERLKGVDSTLKIQPAKLEDSAVYLCASSLGGAGATGNEQFFGPGTRLTVL.